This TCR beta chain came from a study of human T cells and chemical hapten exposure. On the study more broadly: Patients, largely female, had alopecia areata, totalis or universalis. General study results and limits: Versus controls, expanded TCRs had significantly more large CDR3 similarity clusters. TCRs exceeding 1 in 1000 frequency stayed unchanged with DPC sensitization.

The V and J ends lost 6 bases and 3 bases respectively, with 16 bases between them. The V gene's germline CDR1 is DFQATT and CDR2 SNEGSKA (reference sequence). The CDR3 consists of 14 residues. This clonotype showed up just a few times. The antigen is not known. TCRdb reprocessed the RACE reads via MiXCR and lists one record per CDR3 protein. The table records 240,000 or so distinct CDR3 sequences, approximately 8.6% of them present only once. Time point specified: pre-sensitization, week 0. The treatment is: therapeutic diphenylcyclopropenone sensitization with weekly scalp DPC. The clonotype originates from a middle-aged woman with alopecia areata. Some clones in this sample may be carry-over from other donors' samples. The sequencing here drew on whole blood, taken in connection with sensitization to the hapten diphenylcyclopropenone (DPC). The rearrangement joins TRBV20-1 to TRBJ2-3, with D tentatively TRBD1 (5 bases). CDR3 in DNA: TGCAGTGCGACCGGTGCCAGGGAAACAGATACGCAGTATTTT. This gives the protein CSATGARETDTQYF.